This T cell receptor beta chain came from a study of tumor-infiltrating lymphocytes in primary liver carcinoma. Whole-study findings and limits: The samples were not sorted (they were bulk), so CD4+ and CD8+ repertoires were not compared.

Starting material of roughly 550 ng total RNA yielded TCR beta cDNA via a constant-region primer. Nested multiplex PCR, run for three rounds with slightly modified ARM-PCR, yielded TCR beta libraries. Forward primers for TRBV1-TRBV30 and a C-beta reverse primer served the first two PCR rounds, at about 10 cycles each. TCRdb ran MiXCR on the multiplex PCR reads and lists one entry per CDR3 protein. Counted here are around 210,000 distinct CDR3 sequences, almost 65% occurring once; the ten biggest clones make up 6% to 8.5%. J was trimmed by 7 bases and V by 5 bases; bases with no gene match: 11. The CDR3 is 15 residues long. Germline CDR1 and CDR2: MNHNS and SASEGT. Worth noting for this clonotype: Its antigen is undetermined. A read error may be the cause here, since a much bigger clone is one base away.

Germline DNA was also extracted, with blood RNA taken from unsorted whole blood. This clonotype was sampled from a woman aged 55-69 years with primary liver carcinoma and hepatitis B virus infection. The J gene is TRBJ2-3, the V gene TRBV6-1, with 8 nucleotides matching TRBD1. The source material was peripheral blood. CDR3 protein: CASSHPDRVHNTQYF. CDR3 nucleotide sequence: TGTGCCAGCAGTCACCCGGACAGGGTGCACAATACGCAGTATTTT.